What follows is one T cell receptor beta chain and its context. This specimen comes from a study of blood T cell repertoires in COVID-19. Repertoires were generated with immunoSEQ multiplex PCR, while TCRdb's copy carries only in-frame clones and drops some. This table has 160,000 or so clones, 80% appearing once. Specimen: peripheral blood. This TCR was sampled from a man between 70 and 80 years old with active or convalescent COVID-19.

The CDR3 sequence is CASSQEWDTSKDRKNYGYTF. The CDR3 DNA is TGCGCCAGCAGCCAAGAGTGGGACACATCGAAAGATCGTAAGAACTATGGCTACACCTTC. V is TRBV4-1 and J is TRBJ1-2, with D possibly being TRBD1 (6 bases). Deletions cut 0 bases from V and 2 bases from J, with 25 bases between. This CDR3 has 20 amino acids. The germline gives CDR1 MGHRA, CDR2 YSYEKL.